This T cell receptor beta chain was profiled in a study of cytotoxic CD8 clonotypes in ibrutinib-treated CLL. Only a few counts were recorded for this clone. The repertoire was sequenced with immunoSEQ multiplex PCR; TCRdb's copy has only in-frame clones and lacks some. The sample lists 30,000 to 40,000 clones; roughly three quarters were seen once. Germline CDR1 is SGHRS and CDR2 is YFSETQ. The CDR3 is made up of 11 amino acids. Trimming took off 6 bases at V and 8 bases at J, with 11 bases between the two ends. The V and J genes are TRBV5-1 and TRBJ1-1; D ambiguous. The input for sequencing was PBMCs, taken before ibrutinib treatment. The TCR originated in a human donor with chronic lymphocytic leukemia. The CDR3 DNA follows: TGCGCCAGCAAAGTTGGAGCAGAAGCTTTCTTT. This sequence encodes CASKVGAEAFF.